This TCR beta chain came from a study of T-cell memory formation after mild COVID-19. TCRdb re-analysed the 5' RACE reads in MiXCR, keeping a single row per CDR3 protein. This table holds roughly 510,000 distinct CDR3 sequences, around 16% found once. The germline V gene encodes CDR1 MNHEY and CDR2 SMNVEV (reference sequence). The CDR3 is 13 residues long. The ends were cut back, 4 bases at V and 6 bases at J, with 12 bases in the middle. This clonotype has ten or more counts. The chain combines TRBV27 with TRBJ1-1; tentative D call: TRBD1 (6 bases). Sequenced: PBMCs or a T cell subset sorted from them (not recorded which). The sequence came from an adult woman who had mild COVID-19 (a few samples of this study predate the infection). Cell type and time point are not known. The DNA of the CDR3 is TGTGCCAGCAGTTCCCGAAGGACAGCTGAAGCTTTCTTT. The encoded protein is CASSSRRTAEAFF.